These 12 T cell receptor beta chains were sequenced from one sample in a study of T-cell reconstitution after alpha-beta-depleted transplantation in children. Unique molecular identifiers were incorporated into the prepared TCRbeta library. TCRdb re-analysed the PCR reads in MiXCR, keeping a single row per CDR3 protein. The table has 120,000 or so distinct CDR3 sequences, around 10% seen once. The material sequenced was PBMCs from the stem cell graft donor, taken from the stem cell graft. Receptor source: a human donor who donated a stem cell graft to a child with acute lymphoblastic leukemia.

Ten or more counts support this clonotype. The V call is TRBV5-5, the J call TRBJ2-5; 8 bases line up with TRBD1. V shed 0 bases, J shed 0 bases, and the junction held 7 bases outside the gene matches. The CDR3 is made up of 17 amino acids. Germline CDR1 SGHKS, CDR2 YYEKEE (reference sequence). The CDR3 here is CASSLGTGGIYQETQYF. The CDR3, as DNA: TGTGCCAGCAGCTTGGGAACAGGGGGGATTTACCAAGAGACCCAGTACTTC.

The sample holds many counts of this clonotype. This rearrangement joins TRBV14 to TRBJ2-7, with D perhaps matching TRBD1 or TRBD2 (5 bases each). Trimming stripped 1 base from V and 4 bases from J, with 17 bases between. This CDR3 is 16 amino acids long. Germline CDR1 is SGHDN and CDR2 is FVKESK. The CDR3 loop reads CASSQALWDRAYEQYF. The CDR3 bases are TGTGCCAGCAGCCAAGCATTATGGGACCGAGCTTACGAGCAGTACTTC.

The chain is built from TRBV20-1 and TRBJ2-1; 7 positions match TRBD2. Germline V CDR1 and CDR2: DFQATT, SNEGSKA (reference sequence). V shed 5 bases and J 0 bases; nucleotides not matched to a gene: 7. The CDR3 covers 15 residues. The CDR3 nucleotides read TGCAGTGCTTATCTAGCGGAAAGCTCCTACAATGAGCAGTTCTTC. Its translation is CSAYLAESSYNEQFF.

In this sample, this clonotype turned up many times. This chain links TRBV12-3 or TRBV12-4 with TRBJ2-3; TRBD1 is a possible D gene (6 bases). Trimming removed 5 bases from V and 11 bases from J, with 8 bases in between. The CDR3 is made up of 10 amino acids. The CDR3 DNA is TGTGCCAGCAGTCTGGACAGGCAGTATTTT. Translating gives CASSLDRQYF.

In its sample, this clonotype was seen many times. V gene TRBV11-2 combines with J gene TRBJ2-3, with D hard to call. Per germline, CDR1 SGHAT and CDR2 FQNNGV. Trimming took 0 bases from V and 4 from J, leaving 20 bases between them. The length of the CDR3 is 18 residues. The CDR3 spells CASSLDKEPPGRADTQYF. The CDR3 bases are TGTGCCAGCAGCTTAGATAAGGAGCCCCCGGGTCGCGCAGATACGCAGTATTTT.

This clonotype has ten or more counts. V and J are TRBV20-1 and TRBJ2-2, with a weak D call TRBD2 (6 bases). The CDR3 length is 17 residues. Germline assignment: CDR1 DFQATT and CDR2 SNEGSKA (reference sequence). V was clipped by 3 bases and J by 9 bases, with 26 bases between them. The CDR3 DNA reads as TGCAGTGCTAGGAAATTTTTTGCCGGGAGTCCCGACAGGGAGCTGTTTTTT. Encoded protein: CSARKFFAGSPDRELFF.

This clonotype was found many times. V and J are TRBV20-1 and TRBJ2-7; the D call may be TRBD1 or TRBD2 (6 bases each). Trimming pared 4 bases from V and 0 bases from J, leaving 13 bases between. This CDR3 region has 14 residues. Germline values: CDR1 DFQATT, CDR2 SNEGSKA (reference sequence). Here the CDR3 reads CSATLGGDSYEQYF. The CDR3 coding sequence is TGCAGTGCTACCCTCGGGGGCGACTCCTACGAGCAGTACTTC.

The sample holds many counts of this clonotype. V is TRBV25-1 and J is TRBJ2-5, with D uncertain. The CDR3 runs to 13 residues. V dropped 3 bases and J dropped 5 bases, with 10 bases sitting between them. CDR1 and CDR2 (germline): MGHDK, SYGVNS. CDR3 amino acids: CASSEGSGETQYF. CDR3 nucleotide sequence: TGTGCCAGCAGTGAGGGAAGTGGTGAGACCCAGTACTTC.

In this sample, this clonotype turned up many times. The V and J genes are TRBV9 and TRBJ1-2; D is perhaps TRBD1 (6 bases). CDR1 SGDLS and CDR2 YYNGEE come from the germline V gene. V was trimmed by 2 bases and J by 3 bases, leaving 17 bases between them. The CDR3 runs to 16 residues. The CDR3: CASSVGGAGADYGYTF. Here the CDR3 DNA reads TGTGCCAGCAGCGTCGGGGGAGCGGGGGCGGACTATGGCTACACCTTC.

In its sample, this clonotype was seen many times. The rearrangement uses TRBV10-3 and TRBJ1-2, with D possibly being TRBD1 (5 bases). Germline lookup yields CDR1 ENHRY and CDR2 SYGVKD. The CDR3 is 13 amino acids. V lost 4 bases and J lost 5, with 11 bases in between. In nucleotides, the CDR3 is TGTGCCATCAGTGTCCGGGACGGGTATGGCTACACCTTC. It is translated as CAISVRDGYGYTF.

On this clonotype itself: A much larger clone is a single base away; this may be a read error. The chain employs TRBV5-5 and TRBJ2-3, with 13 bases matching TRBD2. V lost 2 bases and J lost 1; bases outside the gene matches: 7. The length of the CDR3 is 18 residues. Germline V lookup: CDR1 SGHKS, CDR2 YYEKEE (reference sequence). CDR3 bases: TGTGCCAGCAGCTTAGGACTAGCGGGGGACACTGGCACAGATACGCAGTATTTT. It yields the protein CASSLGLAGDTGTDTQYF.

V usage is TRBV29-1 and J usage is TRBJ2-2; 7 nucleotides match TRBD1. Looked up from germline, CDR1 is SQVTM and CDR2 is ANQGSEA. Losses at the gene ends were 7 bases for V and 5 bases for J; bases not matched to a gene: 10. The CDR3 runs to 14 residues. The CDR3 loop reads CSGRDSGKTGELFF. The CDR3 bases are TGCAGCGGTAGGGACAGTGGAAAAACCGGGGAGCTGTTTTTT.